The sequence of this T cell receptor beta chain was determined in a study of blood T cell repertoires in COVID-19. At the level of the study: Sample material is recorded as cDNA or gDNA derived from T cells, B-cell-depleted T cells, or PBMCs.

V was shortened by 5 bases and J by 5 bases, with 14 bases between the two germline ends. In germline, CDR1 is SGHDT, CDR2 YYEEEE. CDR3 length: 14 amino acids. Per the study methods: Estimation of nucleated cell counts relied on the amplification of reference gene primers. Clones were sequenced by immunoSEQ multiplex PCR, and TCRdb holds only the in-frame ones, with some missing. The DNA was the basis for D and trimming; V, J and clone size are from that table. The sample has over 30,000 clones, less than 90% seen once. The V gene is TRBV5-6, the J gene TRBJ1-5, with D possibly matching TRBD1 (5 bases). The receptor comes from a woman over 75 with active or convalescent COVID-19. Sequencing was performed on peripheral blood. The CDR3 region is CASSLGPGHQPQHF. The CDR3 region has the DNA TGTGCCAGCAGTCTGGGCCCAGGGCATCAGCCCCAGCATTTT.